This T cell receptor (beta chain) originates from a study of T-cell memory formation after mild COVID-19. The wider study: TCR clusters largely stayed donor specific.

V lost 7 bases to trimming and J lost 8 bases, with 18 bases between them. The CDR3 sequence is 14 residues long. Only a few counts were recorded for this clonotype. From the 5' RACE reads, TCRdb called clonotypes with MiXCR, one entry per CDR3 protein. Of about 400,000 distinct CDR3 sequences in the sample, more than 20% are singletons; the top ten hold around 12%. The material sequenced was PBMCs or a T cell subset sorted from them (not recorded which). The gene calls are TRBV12-3 or TRBV12-4 and TRBJ2-1, with D maybe TRBD2 (5 bases). This TCR came from an adult woman who had mild COVID-19 (a few samples of this study predate the infection). Cell type and time point are not known. Here the CDR3 reads CASTLLGIGYEQFF. The CDR3 DNA sequence: TGTGCCAGCACGCTACTAGGGATCGGCTATGAGCAGTTCTTC.